This entry concerns a single TCR beta chain. Its antigen is unidentified. The entry originates in a study of cytomegalovirus exposure and HLA in healthy donors. Study-level points and caveats: Listed as cytomegalovirus-associated were 150 or so TCR beta chains.

Germline values: CDR1 SGHTA, CDR2 FQGNSA. CDR3 length: 13 amino acids. The germline V and J ends were trimmed by 1 base and 9 bases, with 13 bases remaining between them. Profiling relied on immunoSEQ multiplex PCR, and the TCRdb table lists in-frame clones only, not all of them. The sample records around 95,000 clones, about 85% being singletons. The V call is TRBV7-2, the J call TRBJ2-7; D may be TRBD1 (6 bases). Sequenced: PBMCs. This sequence was found in a man aged 18 to 30 in good health and CMV-seropositive. This CDR3 reads CASSLDWTVRQYF. In nucleotides, the CDR3 is TGTGCCAGCAGCTTAGACTGGACAGTGAGGCAGTACTTC.